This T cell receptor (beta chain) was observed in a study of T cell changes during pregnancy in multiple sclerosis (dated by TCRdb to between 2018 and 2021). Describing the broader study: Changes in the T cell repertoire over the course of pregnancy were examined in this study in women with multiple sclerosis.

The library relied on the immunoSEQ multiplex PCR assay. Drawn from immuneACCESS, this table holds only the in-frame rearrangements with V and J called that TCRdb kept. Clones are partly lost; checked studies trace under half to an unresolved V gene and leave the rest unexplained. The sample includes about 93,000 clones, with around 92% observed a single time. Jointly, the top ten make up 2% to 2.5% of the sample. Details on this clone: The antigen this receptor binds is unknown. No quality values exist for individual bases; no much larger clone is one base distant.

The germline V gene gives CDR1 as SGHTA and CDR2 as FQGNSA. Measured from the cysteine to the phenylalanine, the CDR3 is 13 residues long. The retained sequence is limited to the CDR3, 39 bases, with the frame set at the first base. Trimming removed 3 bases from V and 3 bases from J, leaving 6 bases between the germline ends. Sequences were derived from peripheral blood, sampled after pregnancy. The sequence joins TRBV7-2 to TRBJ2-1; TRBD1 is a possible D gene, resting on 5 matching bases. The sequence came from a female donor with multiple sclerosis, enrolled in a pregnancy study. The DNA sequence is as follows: TGTGCCAGCAGCTTGGGGCACTACAATGAGCAGTTCTTC. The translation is CASSLGHYNEQFF.